Reported below is one T cell receptor (beta chain). What this receptor recognizes is not known. No much larger clone exists at a distance of one base, and base qualities are not known. The CDR3 regions of human TCRbeta chains were subjected to immunosequencing. The paper's data handling went like this. Repertoire TCRs were matched against a reference library of SARS-CoV-2-specific TCRs generated with the MIRA antigen-specificity platform. Breadth was defined as the fraction of unique TCRs that were SARS-CoV-2-associated, and depth was defined as the fraction of total T cells that were SARS-CoV-2-associated. Using the MIRA data, each spike-specific TCR was assigned both to the spike region to which the TCR was reactive and to a CD4 or CD8 class. Log10-transformed breadth and depth values were compared by one-way ANOVA with Sidak's multiple comparisons tests. Drawn from immuneACCESS, this table holds only the in-frame rearrangements with V and J called that TCRdb kept. Clones are partly lost; checked studies trace under half to an unresolved V gene and leave the rest unexplained. V and J calls plus clone size are reproduced from that table; the DNA served to infer D and trimming. Within this sample are 50,000 to 65,000 clones, with approximately 86% of them counted one time only. The ten biggest clones cover about 7% of the sample.

The time point label corresponds to: about 28 days (+/-7) after the second vaccine dose. AZD1222 recipients whose second dose came at about 4 weeks and those whose second dose came at about 12 weeks were combined into one group, since spike-specific TCR depth and breadth did not differ between the two schedules. The vaccinee samples were drawn from two UK trials, COV001 and COV002, one of which was a single-blind randomized controlled phase 2/3 trial testing AZD1222 (ChAdOx1 nCoV-19) in healthy adults. Trial participant PBMC samples were collected at day 0 and day 28 after the second dose for TCRbeta chain sequencing. The data were taken from a study of T cell responses to AZD1222 COVID-19 vaccine (dated by TCRdb to about 2021). Notes on the research overall: A total of about 250 trial participants underwent TCR sequencing, of whom some 200 had received two doses of AZD1222 and roughly 26 had received two doses of the MenACWY control vaccine. Enrollment into the trials was organized by age into subgroups of 18-55, 56-69 and 70-plus years, and those subgroups contained approximately 150, 30 and 60 TCR-sequenced participants, respectively.

The germline ends are 8 bases apart after V is trimmed by 2 bases and J by 0 bases. From the germline V gene, CDR1 is SNHLY and CDR2 is FYNNEI. The CDR3 goes from the cysteine to the phenylalanine over 16 residues. The DNA shown is the 48-base CDR3, in frame from base 1. On the study overall, not on this receptor specifically: Reportedly, close to half of the unique spike-specific TCRs recognized epitopes lying outside the regions that are mutated in the B.1.351 and B.1.1.7 variants. Spike-specific TCR breadth and depth rose significantly after two AZD1222 doses compared with day 0 and with MenACWY recipients. Participants were mostly white British and included more females than males, and it was suggested by the authors that clonal diversity may have been underestimated. Conclusions about previously exposed vaccinees were limited because only a handful of AZD1222 recipients were SARS-CoV-2 seropositive at baseline. Because no samples from the day 14 peak response were available, repertoires could be characterized only after the peak T cell response. The whole spike protein was spanned by vaccine-associated CD4 TCRs, and dominant responses were seen in regions 160-218 and 743-854. In the small 56-69-year group, the increase in depth fell short of significance, most likely because of low power.

This chain joins TRBV2 to TRBJ1-6; the D region possibly corresponds to TRBD1 (5 bases align). The sample consisted of peripheral blood, taken 28 days after the second AZD1222 dose. The TCR originated in an adult who received the AZD1222 COVID-19 vaccine. The CDR3 region has the sequence CASSEMGVSYNSPLHF. The sequenced DNA is TGTGCCAGCAGTGAAATGGGGGTCTCCTATAATTCACCCCTCCACTTT.